One and the same sample provided the 31 T cell receptor beta chains below, sequenced in a study of metastatic and nonmetastatic thyroid tumors. TCRdb reassembled clones from the PCR reads with MiXCR. The table has approximately 4,200 clones, over 35% seen once. None of the patients had undergone any treatment ahead of thyroid surgery. Sequenced material: tumor tissue. These receptors all come from a male donor with papillary thyroid cancer or a benign thyroid nodule (not recorded which). Some clones in this sample may be carry-over from other donors' samples.

The chain uses TRBV5-5 and TRBJ2-1, with D perhaps being TRBD1 or TRBD2 (5 bases each). V was cut by 1 base and J by 10 bases, with 18 bases left in between. This CDR3 spans 15 amino acids. The germline V gene has CDR1 SGHKS and CDR2 YYEKEE (reference sequence). Here the CDR3 DNA reads TGTGCCAGCAGCTTGAGGGGTGTAGGGTCGGGGGAGCAGTTCTTC. Its protein product is CASSLRGVGSGEQFF.

The chain combines TRBV5-6 with TRBJ1-6, with D possibly TRBD1 on 6 matching bases. The V gene's germline CDR1 is SGHDT and CDR2 YYEEEE. The CDR3 is 14 residues long. With 3 bases removed from V and 10 bases from J, the gap between germline ends came to 14 bases. CDR3 residues: CASSWGAGDSPLHF. The DNA of the CDR3 is TGTGCCAGCAGCTGGGGGGCAGGGGACTCACCCCTCCACTTT.

The chain links TRBV4-2 to TRBJ2-2; D is unclear. V dropped 0 bases and J dropped 3 bases, with 14 bases sitting between them. Germline CDR1 is LGHNA and CDR2 is YNFKEQ. The CDR3 has 17 amino acids. CDR3 loop: CASSQELVATYTGELFF. Written as DNA, the CDR3 is TGTGCCAGCAGCCAAGAATTGGTTGCCACCTACACCGGGGAGCTGTTTTTT.

The chain links TRBV4-1 to TRBJ1-5; 7 bases agree with TRBD1. The germline CDR1 and CDR2 sequences are MGHRA and YSYEKL. This CDR3 comprises 15 residues. The J segment lost 4 bases and the V segment lost 3 bases, leaving 6 bases of the junction unmatched. CDR3 nucleotides: TGCGCCAGCAGCCAGGTGACAGGGTCGAATCAGCCCCAGCATTTT. It specifies CASSQVTGSNQPQHF.

This clone showed up many times. The chain recombines TRBV6-1 with TRBJ1-6; D remains ambiguous. The CDR3 consists of 13 residues. Germline V gives CDR1 MNHNS, CDR2 SASEGT. Trimming took off 1 base at V and 14 bases at J, with 12 bases between the two ends. DNA for the CDR3: TGTGCCAGCAGTGAAGACGAGCTCAAGGCCCTCCACTTT. Translating it yields CASSEDELKALHF.

In its sample, this clone ranks as large (0.1 to 1%). The chain recombines TRBV10-3 with TRBJ1-5; D is ambiguous. CDR3 length: 15 residues. The germline V and J ends were trimmed by 2 bases and 0 bases, with 8 bases remaining between them. Germline assignment: CDR1 ENHRY and CDR2 SYGVKD. CDR3 region: CAISEGRNSNQPQHF. CDR3 bases: TGTGCCATCAGTGAGGGACGGAATAGCAATCAGCCCCAGCATTTT.

The rearrangement joins TRBV9 to TRBJ1-5; weak D call: TRBD1 (5 bases). Germline CDR1 and CDR2: SGDLS and YYNGEE. The CDR3 runs to 13 residues. V was shortened by 7 bases and J by 4 bases, with 12 bases between the two germline ends. In DNA form, the CDR3 reads TGTGCCAGCGGCGACAGCGAAAATCAGCCCCAGCATTTT. This gives the protein CASGDSENQPQHF.

This clone is large (0.1 to 1%) within its sample. The V and J genes are TRBV20-1 and TRBJ1-1; the D is unclear. The CDR3 is made up of 13 amino acids. The V gene's germline CDR1 is DFQATT and CDR2 SNEGSKA (reference sequence). Between the trimmed V and J ends, which lost 0 bases and 6 bases, there was a span of 11 bases. The CDR3: CSAREGGSAEAFF. The DNA of the CDR3 is TGCAGTGCTAGAGAGGGTGGGTCGGCTGAAGCTTTCTTT.

The chain is built from TRBV19 and TRBJ1-2; tentative D call: TRBD1 (5 bases). Germline V gene lookup returns CDR1 LNHDA and CDR2 SQIVND (reference sequence). This CDR3 is built from 15 residues. The V end lost 9 bases, the J end lost 4 bases, and 21 bases lay between the germline ends. The CDR3 spells CASKGLDGTGYGYTF. In DNA form, the CDR3 reads TGTGCCAGCAAGGGGCTGGACGGGACGGGCTATGGCTACACCTTC.

The chain carries TRBV19 and TRBJ1-3; no reliable D call. The germline V gene encodes CDR1 LNHDA and CDR2 SQIVND (reference sequence). The CDR3 is made up of 12 amino acids. With 5 bases removed from V and 2 bases from J, the gap between germline ends came to 4 bases. The CDR3, as DNA: TGTGCCAGTAGTTTAACTGGAAACACCATATATTTT. Protein: CASSLTGNTIYF.

This clone was detected only a few times. The chain uses TRBV28 and TRBJ1-2; 9 bases match TRBD1. Germline V gene data show CDR1 as MDHEN and CDR2 as SYDVKM. This CDR3 has 14 residues. V shed 6 bases and J 4 bases; nucleotides not matched to a gene: 6. The CDR3 nucleotides read TGTGCCAGCAGACGGACAGGGGACCCCTATGGCTACACCTTC. Residues: CASRRTGDPYGYTF.

The chain couples TRBV6-1 to TRBJ2-2, with TRBD2 matching over 12 bases. The ends lost 6 bases at V and 7 bases at J; junction bases unmatched: 9. Germline loops: CDR1 MNHNS, CDR2 SASEGT. The CDR3 covers 16 residues. CDR3 region: CASSFLAGGQDGELFF. Written as DNA, the CDR3 is TGTGCCAGCAGCTTCCTAGCGGGAGGGCAGGACGGGGAGCTGTTTTTT.

This clone has a handful of counts. The chain uses TRBV6-5 and TRBJ2-1; D not resolved. Trimming removed 2 bases at V and 6 bases at J, with 8 bases between. CDR1 MNHEY and CDR2 SVGAGI come from the germline V gene. The CDR3 contains 13 residues. The CDR3 loop is CASSYGLVNEQFF. The DNA for the CDR3 is TGTGCCAGCAGTTACGGTCTTGTCAATGAGCAGTTCTTC.

J is TRBJ2-7 and V is TRBV2; the D is unclear. Germline V lookup: CDR1 SNHLY, CDR2 FYNNEI. CDR3 length: 12 amino acids. With 3 bases removed from V and 2 bases from J, the gap between germline ends came to 5 bases. CDR3 in amino acids: CASSESTYEQYF. CDR3 in DNA: TGTGCCAGCAGTGAGTCCACCTACGAGCAGTACTTC.

V and J are TRBV19 and TRBJ2-7; no definite D call. The CDR3 sequence is 14 residues long. V dropped 4 bases and J dropped 2 bases, with 12 bases sitting between them. The germline gives CDR1 LNHDA, CDR2 SQIVND (reference sequence). This chain's CDR3 is CASSTDSWAYEQYF. CDR3 DNA sequence: TGTGCCAGTAGTACCGACTCATGGGCCTACGAGCAGTACTTC.

This clone was seen more than once but under ten times. The rearrangement uses TRBV28 and TRBJ2-5; a possible D gene is TRBD2 (5 bases). CDR1 is MDHEN, CDR2 SYDVKM, per germline. The V end lost 2 bases, the J end lost 4 bases, and 5 bases lay between the germline ends. The CDR3 runs 12 residues. As DNA, the CDR3 is TGTGCCAGCAGTTTAGCGGGAGAGACCCAGTACTTC. Protein: CASSLAGETQYF. Based on the CDR3 plus reference TRBV28 and TRBJ2-5, the full variable domain is DVKVTQSSRYLVKRTGEKVFLECVQDMDHENMFWYRQDPGLGLRLIYFSYDVKMKEKGDIPEGYSVSREKKERFSLILESASTNQTSMYLCASSLAGETQYFGPGTRLLVL.

This clone was observed a handful of times. The genes are TRBV19 and TRBJ1-1; TRBD1 matches at 7 bases. This CDR3 spans 13 amino acids. Trimming cost V 4 bases and J 7 bases; bases outside gene matches: 6. CDR1 is LNHDA and CDR2 is SQIVND in the germline V gene (reference sequence). The CDR3: CASSRTGAHEAFF. CDR3 in DNA: TGTGCCAGTAGTAGAACAGGGGCGCATGAAGCTTTCTTT.

The chain joins TRBV20-1 to TRBJ1-4; a possible D gene is TRBD1 (6 bases). Germline loops: CDR1 DFQATT, CDR2 SNEGSKA (reference sequence). The CDR3 is 15 amino acids. Trimming took off 3 bases at V and 4 bases at J, with 15 bases between the two ends. In DNA form, the CDR3 reads TGCAGTGCTAGGGGACATAAAGGAGATAATGAAAAACTGTTTTTT. It codes for CSARGHKGDNEKLFF.

CDR3 DNA: TGTGCCAGCCCTCCCCGACAGGGGGACACAGATACGCAGTATTTT. It translates to CASPPRQGDTDTQYF. This chain connects TRBV28 to TRBJ2-3, with 9 bases fitting TRBD1. Germline assignment: CDR1 MDHEN and CDR2 SYDVKM. The CDR3 is 15 amino acids. Unmatched junction bases numbered 8, after V lost 8 bases and J lost 2 bases. Complete variable domain (other parts from reference TRBV28 and TRBJ2-3): DVKVTQSSRYLVKRTGEKVFLECVQDMDHENMFWYRQDPGLGLRLIYFSYDVKMKEKGDIPEGYSVSREKKERFSLILESASTNQTSMYLCASPPRQGDTDTQYFGPGTRLTVL.

This clone occurred a few times. The chain is built from TRBV6-2 or TRBV6-3 and TRBJ2-7; perhaps TRBD2 as D (5 bases). The V gene lost 0 bases and the J gene lost 4 bases, with 13 bases spanning the gap. Germline CDR1 MNHEY, CDR2 SVGEGT. The CDR3 consists of 15 residues. As DNA, the CDR3 is TGTGCCAGCAGTTACTCGGAGGACGTGGGGTACGAGCAGTACTTC. It is translated as CASSYSEDVGYEQYF.

This chain uses TRBV6-2 or TRBV6-3 with TRBJ1-1; D might be TRBD1 (5 bases). Trimming shortened V by 6 bases and J by 2 bases, and 16 bases separated the two germline ends. The CDR3 is 15 amino acids. CDR1 and CDR2 from the germline V gene are MNHEY and SVGEGT. DNA for the CDR3: TGTGCCAGCAGGCCTGCGGGACTCTATAACACTGAAGCTTTCTTT. Residues: CASRPAGLYNTEAFF.

This clone was found a few times. The chain recombines TRBV25-1 with TRBJ2-5; 7 nucleotides line up with TRBD1. The length of the CDR3 is 12 residues. The ends lost 7 bases at V and 9 bases at J; junction bases unmatched: 8. Germline V gene lookup returns CDR1 MGHDK and CDR2 SYGVNS. The CDR3 loop is CASNQGTVPQYF. In DNA form, the CDR3 reads TGTGCCAGCAATCAAGGGACAGTTCCCCAGTACTTC. Drawing the rest from reference TRBV25-1 and TRBJ2-5, the complete variable domain is EADIYQTPRYLVIGTGKKITLECSQTMGHDKMYWYQQDPGMELHLIHYSYGVNSTEKGDLSSESTVSRIRTEHFPLTLESARPSHTSQYLCASNQGTVPQYFGPGTRLLVL.

This clone has just a few counts. The chain combines TRBV12-5 with TRBJ2-1; 9 positions agree with TRBD2. CDR1 LGHNT and CDR2 FRNRAP come from the germline V gene. The CDR3 spans 14 residues. The J segment lost 6 bases and the V segment lost 5 bases, leaving 5 bases of the junction unmatched. Here the CDR3 reads CASGSGGTINEQFF. DNA for the CDR3: TGTGCTAGTGGTAGCGGGGGGACAATCAATGAGCAGTTCTTC.

This sequence joins TRBV30 and TRBJ2-7; possible D gene TRBD2, 5 bases. The CDR3 is made up of 12 amino acids. V was shortened by 0 bases and J by 8 bases, with 11 bases between the two germline ends. Germline V gives CDR1 GTSNPN, CDR2 SVGIG (reference sequence). The CDR3 bases are TGTGCCTGGAGTGTGGGAGTAAACAAGCAGTACTTC. This codes for CAWSVGVNKQYF.

The chain employs TRBV18 and TRBJ2-2, with 8 bases fitting TRBD1. The CDR3 totals 16 residues. The germline gives CDR1 KGHSH, CDR2 LQKENI. Unmatched junction bases numbered 4, after V lost 3 bases and J lost 1 base. The CDR3 region is CASSPPGTGNTGELFF. For the CDR3, the DNA is TGTGCCAGCTCACCCCCCGGGACAGGGAACACCGGGGAGCTGTTTTTT. The full variable domain, its missing parts supplied by reference TRBV18 and TRBJ2-2, is NAGVMQNPRHLVRRRGQEARLRCSPMKGHSHVYWYRQLPEEGLKFMVYLQKENIIDESGMPKERFSAEFPKEGPSILRIQQVVRGDSAAYFCASSPPGTGNTGELFFGEGSRLTVL.

The chain joins TRBV19 to TRBJ1-2, with D possibly being TRBD1 (6 bases). CDR1 and CDR2 (germline): LNHDA, SQIVND (reference sequence). Trimming cost V 9 bases and J 4 bases, with 18 bases left between them. CDR3 length: 14 amino acids. The CDR3 bases are TGTGCCAGCACCCCCGGACAGAGGAGCTATGGCTACACCTTC. It yields the protein CASTPGQRSYGYTF.

The chain employs TRBV27 and TRBJ2-2; maybe TRBD2 (6 bases). The V and J ends lost 7 bases and 3 bases respectively, with 12 bases between them. Germline V CDR1 and CDR2: MNHEY, SMNVEV (reference sequence). The CDR3 loop spans 14 amino acids. CDR3 in amino acids: CASTNWGDTGELFF. DNA of the CDR3: TGTGCCAGCACCAACTGGGGGGACACCGGGGAGCTGTTTTTT.

The V gene is TRBV30, the J gene TRBJ1-6; perhaps TRBD1 as D (6 bases). Trimming cost V 1 base and J 7 bases, with 8 bases left between them. The CDR3 has 13 residues. Germline V CDR1 and CDR2: GTSNPN, SVGIG (reference sequence). The CDR3 DNA is TGTGCCTGGAGTGGGACAGACAATTCACCCCTCCACTTT. Translated, it gives CAWSGTDNSPLHF.

The sample holds a few counts of this clone. V gene TRBV12-3 or TRBV12-4 combines with J gene TRBJ2-2, with D maybe TRBD1 (5 bases). The CDR3 is made up of 18 amino acids. V lost 3 bases and J 0 bases, leaving 17 bases between the germline ends. The chain's CDR3 is CASSLGPVGVTNTGELFF. CDR3 DNA sequence: TGTGCCAGCAGTTTGGGCCCAGTAGGGGTCACGAACACCGGGGAGCTGTTTTTT.

J is TRBJ1-5 and V is TRBV10-3; 10 positions match TRBD1. V gave up 8 bases and J gave up 0 bases; unmatched junction bases: 1. The CDR3 runs to 14 residues. In germline, CDR1 is ENHRY, CDR2 SYGVKD. CDR3 sequence: CAIGTGDSNQPQHF. The CDR3 DNA reads as TGTGCCATCGGGACAGGGGATAGCAATCAGCCCCAGCATTTT.

This clone showed up just once. The V call is TRBV5-1, the J call TRBJ2-1, with 11 positions matching TRBD2. Germline assignment: CDR1 SGHRS and CDR2 YFSETQ. V dropped 4 bases and J dropped 8; count of bases not matched to a gene: 11. The CDR3 is made up of 16 amino acids. Here the CDR3 reads CASSASSGGPRYEQFF. DNA for the CDR3: TGCGCCAGCAGCGCCTCTAGCGGGGGGCCCAGGTATGAGCAGTTCTTC.